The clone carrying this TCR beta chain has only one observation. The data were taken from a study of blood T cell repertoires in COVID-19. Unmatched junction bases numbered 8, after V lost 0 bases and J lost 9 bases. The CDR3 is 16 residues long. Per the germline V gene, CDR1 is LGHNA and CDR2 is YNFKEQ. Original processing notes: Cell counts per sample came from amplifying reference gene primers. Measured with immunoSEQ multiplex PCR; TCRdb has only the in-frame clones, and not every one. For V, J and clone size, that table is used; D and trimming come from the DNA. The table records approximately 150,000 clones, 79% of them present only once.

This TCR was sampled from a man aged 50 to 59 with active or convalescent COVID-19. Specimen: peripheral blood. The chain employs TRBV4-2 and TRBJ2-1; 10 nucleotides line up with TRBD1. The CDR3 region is CASSQDLQDRGVEQFF. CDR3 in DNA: TGTGCCAGCAGCCAAGATCTCCAGGACAGGGGGGTTGAGCAGTTCTTC.